The T cell receptor (beta chain) described here comes from a study of cytotoxic CD8 clonotypes in ibrutinib-treated CLL listed by TCRdb under 2021. A note on the overall study: The cohort was composed of under 12 relapsed/refractory and fewer than 16 treatment-naive patients; IGHV unmutated status was identified in 17 patients. Patients were still on ibrutinib when every remission and progressive disease sample was collected. The response samples were drawn at a median of approximately 11 months into treatment, with a range of about 6 to 36 months. Longitudinal samples were obtainable from about 30% of the roughly 90 participants in the trial. Responses were partial in around 25 patients and complete in 2; after median roughly 69 months follow-up, about 14 stayed in remission and roughly twelve progressed. An average of around 250,000 productive templates and 94,082 productive rearrangements was obtained per sample. Cryopreserved peripheral blood mononuclear cells were collected before treatment, at response, and at either disease progression or sustained remission. The paper as a whole reports these results and caveats: Lymph node repertoires were not examined, and the timing of sampling was not matched between patients in sustained remission and those whose disease progressed. Public clonotypes were rare and either contracted or stayed stable during treatment, and the rise in clonality at ibrutinib response reflected the expansion of private clonotypes. At baseline, clonality was higher than in age-matched healthy donors and showed a strong correlation with circulating CD8+ T-cell counts. Clonality rose at ibrutinib response, remained stable during sustained remission, and dropped back toward baseline at progression.

V trim: 3 bases; J trim: 1 base; unmatched bases: 14. The CDR3 runs 19 amino acids, cysteine and phenylalanine included. The kept DNA is CDR3 alone, 57 bases in frame from the first base. The germline V gene encodes CDR1 SGHDN and CDR2 FVKESK. In the paper's terms, the time point label means: roughly 25 months on ibrutinib. Roughly 2 micrograms of genomic DNA were extracted from cryopreserved PBMCs for TCR beta library preparation. High-throughput TCR beta sequencing was performed on longitudinal blood samples from CLL patients receiving ibrutinib monotherapy. The patients were enrolled in a single-center, open-label phase 2 trial of ibrutinib monotherapy. Note on this clone: No antigen is known for it. Base qualities are not at hand, and no much larger clone is one base apart.

A MiSeq instrument was used for deep resolution sequencing, which targeted depths ranging from 1 in 1 million up to 1 in 200,000 T cells, with coverage averaging 10x for each clonotype. The immunoSEQ hsTCRB Kit was used to generate TCR beta libraries. Per the authors' processing: The data were analyzed with ImmunoSEQ Analyzer and ImmunoSEQ Data Assistant, and V, D and J gene assignments followed IMGT definitions. Clonality, which ranges from 0 to 1, was calculated by subtracting the normalized Shannon entropy of productive rearrangement frequencies from one. Public clonotype analysis was restricted to overrepresented clonotypes comprising at least 0.05% of each patient's repertoire. More than ten repertoires from age-matched healthy donors, obtained from immuneACCESS, served as clonality controls. TCRdb retrieved this table from immuneACCESS and kept in-frame rearrangements only. Not all clones are present; in checked studies, unresolved V genes account for under half, and no reason is known for the remainder. That table is the source of V, J and clone size, and D and trimming were worked out from the DNA. The sample includes roughly 250,000 clones, with 70% observed a single time. The ten largest clones represent 15% to 19% of the sample.

The sequenced sample was PBMCs, obtained after 24 months of ibrutinib treatment. The chain couples TRBV14 to TRBJ2-3, and TRBD1 aligns with 9 junction nucleotides. The TCR originated in a human donor with chronic lymphocytic leukemia. At the DNA level, the sequence is TGTGCCAGCAGCCACCGACCTAAGGACAGGGGAAAGGGCACAGATACGCAGTATTTT. It specifies CASSHRPKDRGKGTDTQYF.